This T cell receptor (beta chain) was recorded in a study of Ad26.COV2.S vaccination and SARS-CoV-2 variants. V lost 4 bases and J lost 0, with 8 bases in between. CDR3 size: 14 residues. Per the germline V gene, CDR1 is SGHDT and CDR2 is YYEEEE. Clones were read by immunoSEQ multiplex PCR, and TCRdb kept only the in-frame ones, dropping some. Of hundreds of thousands of clones listed, roughly 87% were seen once; the top ten hold about 2.5%. About this clone: Antigen: not known.

General study results and limits: It was vaccine recipients, not placebo recipients, who had the higher spike-specific TCR breadth.

The treatment denotes: around 19 received Ad26.COV2.S at low or high dose, single or two shots; about 5 received placebo; per-sample allocation not given. The samples date from day 63 after the first vaccine or placebo injection. This chain uses TRBV5-6 with TRBJ1-5; the D is unclear. This TCR derives from a person aged 18 to 59 who received the Ad26.COV2.S COVID-19 vaccine or a placebo. Source: peripheral blood, taken in a trial of Ad26.COV2.S vaccine versus placebo. The CDR3 reads CASSPKLSNQPQHF. In DNA form, the CDR3 reads TGTGCCAGCAGCCCAAAACTTAGCAATCAGCCCCAGCATTTT. The entire variable domain, with the rest obtained from reference TRBV5-6 and TRBJ1-5, is as follows: DAGVTQSPTHLIKTRGQQVTLRCSPKSGHDTVSWYQQALGQGPQFIFQYYEEEERQRGNFPDRFSGHQFPNYSSELNVNALLLGDSALYLCASSPKLSNQPQHFGDGTRLSIL.